A selection of T cell receptor beta chains follows, all from one sample in a study of T cells in Graves' hyperthyroidism and ophthalmopathy. MiXCR was run by TCRdb on the multiplex PCR reads, yielding one entry per CDR3 protein. The sample shows about 340,000 distinct CDR3 sequences, 15% to 20% of them seen only once. Sample: blood. The receptors shown here come from a woman between 45 and 65 years old with Graves' hyperthyroidism. CDR3s include the opening cysteine and the closing phenylalanine or tryptophan. D genes are given only for firm matches. Clone size, where shown, is once, few, many, or a class for clones that have expanded.

v_gene: TRBV20-1; d_gene: TRBD2; abundance: many; j_gene: TRBJ2-3; CDR3nt: TGCAGTGCTAGAGATAGCGGGAGGGCCGGAGATACGCAGTATTTT; CDR3aa: CSARDSGRAGDTQYF
v_gene: TRBV10-3; d_gene: TRBD2; abundance: .; j_gene: TRBJ2-5; CDR3nt: TGTGCCATCAGTGTATCGACTAGCGGGACACAAGAGACCCAGTACTTC; CDR3aa: CAISVSTSGTQETQYF
v_gene: TRBV19; d_gene: .; abundance: .; j_gene: TRBJ1-2; CDR3nt: TGTGCCAGTAGTATAGGACGGAGCTATGGCTACACCTTC; CDR3aa: CASSIGRSYGYTF
v_gene: TRBV6-1; d_gene: TRBD1; abundance: many; j_gene: TRBJ1-5; CDR3nt: TGTGCCAGCAGTTCCGGACAGGGGTGGGATTGGCCCCAGCATTTT; CDR3aa: CASSSGQGWDWPQHF
v_gene: TRBV28; d_gene: TRBD2; abundance: many; j_gene: TRBJ2-7; CDR3nt: TGTGCCAGCAGCGGACTAGCGGGACCCAACGAGCAGTACTTC; CDR3aa: CASSGLAGPNEQYF
v_gene: TRBV19; d_gene: TRBD1; abundance: once; j_gene: TRBJ1-1; CDR3nt: TGTGCCAGTAGTATAGGACAGGGGATTGTCACTGAAGCTTTCTTT; CDR3aa: CASSIGQGIVTEAFF
v_gene: TRBV3-1; d_gene: .; abundance: many; j_gene: TRBJ2-7; CDR3nt: TGTGCCAGCAGCCCCGACAGGTACGAGCAGTACTTC; CDR3aa: CASSPDRYEQYF
v_gene: TRBV5-1; d_gene: TRBD1; abundance: .; j_gene: TRBJ2-1; CDR3nt: TGCGCCAGCAGCTTTCAGGGGGCCGATGAGCAGTTCTTC; CDR3aa: CASSFQGADEQFF
v_gene: TRBV5-6; d_gene: TRBD1; abundance: many; j_gene: TRBJ1-1; CDR3nt: TGTGCCAGCAGCTTTGGGACAGGGACGACTGAAGCTTTCTTT; CDR3aa: CASSFGTGTTEAFF
v_gene: TRBV12-3/TRBV12-4; d_gene: .; abundance: few; j_gene: TRBJ1-1; CDR3nt: TGTGCCAGCAGTTTAATGGGGGAGAACACTGAAGCTTCCTTT; CDR3aa: CASSLMGENTEASF
v_gene: TRBV4-1; d_gene: .; abundance: .; j_gene: TRBJ2-1; CDR3nt: TGCGCCAGCAGCCAAGTGGGGCGGGGCTCCTACAATGAGCAGTTCTTC; CDR3aa: CASSQVGRGSYNEQFF
v_gene: TRBV7-9; d_gene: TRBD2; abundance: .; j_gene: TRBJ2-3; CDR3nt: TGTGCCAGCAGCTCTAGCGGGGACAGCACAGATACGCAGTATTTT; CDR3aa: CASSSSGDSTDTQYF
v_gene: TRBV11-3; d_gene: .; abundance: many; j_gene: TRBJ2-1; CDR3nt: TGTGCCAGTAGCCATGGGACAGAGCAGTTCTTC; CDR3aa: CASSHGTEQFF
v_gene: TRBV7-8; d_gene: .; abundance: many; j_gene: TRBJ1-5; CDR3nt: TGTGCCAGCAGCTTTCGGCGCTTTCGGGGGCCCAGTGAGCCCCAGCATTTT; CDR3aa: CASSFRRFRGPSEPQHF
v_gene: TRBV3-1; d_gene: .; abundance: few; j_gene: TRBJ2-1; CDR3nt: TGTGCCAGCAGCCAGTCTGACACCTACAATGAGCAGTTCTTC; CDR3aa: CASSQSDTYNEQFF
v_gene: TRBV18; d_gene: .; abundance: many; j_gene: TRBJ2-1; CDR3nt: TGTGCCAGCTCACCACGGGACGGCTCCAATGAGCAGTTCTTC; CDR3aa: CASSPRDGSNEQFF
v_gene: TRBV7-2; d_gene: .; abundance: many; j_gene: TRBJ2-3; CDR3nt: TGTGCCAGCAGCCCTCGGGTTGGGACAGATACGCAGTATTTT; CDR3aa: CASSPRVGTDTQYF
v_gene: TRBV7-9; d_gene: .; abundance: many; j_gene: TRBJ2-5; CDR3nt: TGTGCCAGCAGCTCCCTGGGGGGAGGCAACCAAGAGACCCAGTACTTC; CDR3aa: CASSSLGGGNQETQYF
v_gene: TRBV28; d_gene: .; abundance: .; j_gene: TRBJ1-4; CDR3nt: TGTGCCAGCAGTTTTCAGCGTGGAGAAAAACTGTTTTTT; CDR3aa: CASSFQRGEKLFF
v_gene: TRBV18; d_gene: .; abundance: many; j_gene: TRBJ1-6; CDR3nt: TGTGCCAGCTCACCACGATCGCGGAGCTCCTATAATTCACCCCTCCACTTT; CDR3aa: CASSPRSRSSYNSPLHF
v_gene: TRBV6-1; d_gene: TRBD2; abundance: many; j_gene: TRBJ2-5; CDR3nt: TGTGCCAGCAGTTACTTTTTAGCGGGAGGGGAGGAGACCCAGTACTTC; CDR3aa: CASSYFLAGGEETQYF
v_gene: TRBV3-1; d_gene: .; abundance: many; j_gene: TRBJ1-1; CDR3nt: TGTGCCAGCAGCCAAACCCCGCAGGGTAGCACTGAAGCTTTCTTT; CDR3aa: CASSQTPQGSTEAFF
v_gene: TRBV5-8; d_gene: .; abundance: few; j_gene: TRBJ2-7; CDR3nt: TGTGCCAGCAGCTCGACGGGGTCGGGCGAGCAGTACTTC; CDR3aa: CASSSTGSGEQYF
v_gene: TRBV29-1; d_gene: TRBD2; abundance: many; j_gene: TRBJ2-5; CDR3nt: TGCAGCGGCCGAGAAGCGGGAGAAGAGACCCAGTACTTC; CDR3aa: CSGREAGEETQYF
v_gene: TRBV2; d_gene: TRBD1; abundance: many; j_gene: TRBJ1-1; CDR3nt: TGTGCCAGCAGAGGACAGGGCGGTGAAGCTTTCTTT; CDR3aa: CASRGQGGEAFF
v_gene: TRBV12-3/TRBV12-4; d_gene: .; abundance: many; j_gene: TRBJ1-2; CDR3nt: TGTGCCAGCACCGAAGGACAGTCCTATGGCTACACCTTC; CDR3aa: CASTEGQSYGYTF
v_gene: TRBV4-1; d_gene: .; abundance: few; j_gene: TRBJ1-2; CDR3nt: TGCGCCAGCAGCCAAGCGTATACCTATGGCTACACCTTC; CDR3aa: CASSQAYTYGYTF
v_gene: TRBV11-2; d_gene: .; abundance: few; j_gene: TRBJ1-2; CDR3nt: TGTGCCAGCAGCCCGCGGACGGGAAGCTATGAGGGGGGCTACACCTTC; CDR3aa: CASSPRTGSYEGGYTF
v_gene: TRBV6-5; d_gene: .; abundance: .; j_gene: TRBJ1-1; CDR3nt: TGTGCCAGCAGTTGGGGCGACGGGGGGGTTGTCATCTTT; CDR3aa: CASSWGDGGVVIF
v_gene: TRBV7-2; d_gene: TRBD2; abundance: few; j_gene: TRBJ2-1; CDR3nt: TGTGCCAGCAGCTTAGTAGCGGGAGGAGACAATGAGCAGTTCTTC; CDR3aa: CASSLVAGGDNEQFF
v_gene: TRBV5-1; d_gene: .; abundance: few; j_gene: TRBJ2-7; CDR3nt: TGCGCCAGCAGCTCGAAACAGGGCCCCGAGCAGTACTTC; CDR3aa: CASSSKQGPEQYF
v_gene: TRBV4-1; d_gene: .; abundance: .; j_gene: TRBJ1-5; CDR3nt: TGCGCCAGCAGCCACGGACTCGGGCAGCCCCAGCATTTT; CDR3aa: CASSHGLGQPQHF
v_gene: TRBV4-1; d_gene: .; abundance: .; j_gene: TRBJ1-1; CDR3nt: TGCGCCAGCAGCCCTGCTGGACGGTTGAACACTGAAGCTTTCTTT; CDR3aa: CASSPAGRLNTEAFF
v_gene: TRBV2; d_gene: .; abundance: many; j_gene: TRBJ1-1; CDR3nt: TGTGCCAGCAGTGTCGGGATGAACACTGAAGCTTTCTTT; CDR3aa: CASSVGMNTEAFF
v_gene: TRBV6-2/TRBV6-3; d_gene: .; abundance: .; j_gene: TRBJ2-7; CDR3nt: TGTGCCAGCAGTCCCCACGGAGCGGGCAACTCCTACGAGCAGTACTTC; CDR3aa: CASSPHGAGNSYEQYF
v_gene: TRBV18; d_gene: TRBD1; abundance: many; j_gene: TRBJ1-1; CDR3nt: TGTGCCAGCCAGGACCCGGTGGGGGCAGGGGGCGGCACTGAAGCTTTCTTT; CDR3aa: CASQDPVGAGGGTEAFF
v_gene: TRBV11-2; d_gene: TRBD1; abundance: few; j_gene: TRBJ2-2; CDR3nt: TGTGCCAGCAGCTTAGCCCCCCCTTCGACAGGGGGCGGCACCGGGGAGCTGTTTTTT; CDR3aa: CASSLAPPSTGGGTGELFF
v_gene: TRBV5-1; d_gene: .; abundance: many; j_gene: TRBJ2-3; CDR3nt: TGCGCCAGCAGGCACTCTAGCACAGATACGCAGTATTTT; CDR3aa: CASRHSSTDTQYF
v_gene: TRBV20-1; d_gene: .; abundance: few; j_gene: TRBJ1-1; CDR3nt: TGCAGTGCTAGAGATTGGGTGAACACTGAAGCTTTCTTT; CDR3aa: CSARDWVNTEAFF
v_gene: TRBV12-3/TRBV12-4; d_gene: .; abundance: .; j_gene: TRBJ2-3; CDR3nt: TGTGCCAGCAGTTTAAGGGGAAAAACGCAGTATTTT; CDR3aa: CASSLRGKTQYF
v_gene: TRBV7-9; d_gene: .; abundance: .; j_gene: TRBJ2-1; CDR3nt: TGTGCCAGCAGCCCACGAGACAGCAGCAATGAGCAGTTCTTC; CDR3aa: CASSPRDSSNEQFF
v_gene: TRBV2; d_gene: .; abundance: many; j_gene: TRBJ1-1; CDR3nt: TGTGCCAGCAGTGAAGGGGCCACTGAAGCTTTCTTT; CDR3aa: CASSEGATEAFF
v_gene: TRBV11-2; d_gene: .; abundance: many; j_gene: TRBJ2-5; CDR3nt: TGTGCCAGCAGCTTAGGTCAAGAAGAGACCCAGTACTTC; CDR3aa: CASSLGQEETQYF
v_gene: TRBV18; d_gene: .; abundance: many; j_gene: TRBJ1-1; CDR3nt: TGTGCCAGCTCCCCACGACAGATGAACACTGAAGCTTTCTTT; CDR3aa: CASSPRQMNTEAFF
v_gene: TRBV19; d_gene: TRBD2; abundance: .; j_gene: TRBJ2-5; CDR3nt: TGTGCCAGTAGCAGGACTAGAGAAGAGACCCAGTACTTC; CDR3aa: CASSRTREETQYF